This TCR beta chain was found in a study of vaccination effects on CD4 cells after COVID-19. A word on this clone: Its target is not known.

The assay was immunoSEQ multiplex PCR, and TCRdb's table has in-frame clones only and misses some. In the table there are roughly 63,000 clones, less than 80% of which are singletons. Before any sequencing was done, the ViraFEST assay used viral peptide pools to expand antigen-specific CD4+ T cells. Following a 10-day culture, CD4+ T cells were purified. Neither prior SARS-CoV-2 infection nor positive nucleocapsid antibodies were present in the vaccine recipients. Approximately 2 million PBMC were seeded per well and grown in the presence of roughly 11 IU/ml IL-2 and 10 ug/ml peptides. Days 3 and 7 saw half the medium replaced with IL-2 medium. V gave up 1 base and J gave up 2 bases, with 8 bases separating them. This CDR3 spans 14 amino acids. Germline CDR1 reads SGHVS; CDR2 reads FQNEAQ.

This chain connects TRBV7-8 to TRBJ2-5; tentatively, D is TRBD1 (5 bases). Specimen: CD4+ T cells from PBMCs cultured with HCoV-OC43 spike peptides, collected before COVID-19 vaccination. This sample's subset: HCoV-OC43 spike overlapping peptide pool stimulation. This clonotype was obtained from a human donor who received a COVID-19 vaccine. The CDR3 sequence is CASSLETAQETQYF. As DNA, the CDR3 is TGTGCCAGCAGCTTAGAGACAGCACAAGAGACCCAGTACTTC.